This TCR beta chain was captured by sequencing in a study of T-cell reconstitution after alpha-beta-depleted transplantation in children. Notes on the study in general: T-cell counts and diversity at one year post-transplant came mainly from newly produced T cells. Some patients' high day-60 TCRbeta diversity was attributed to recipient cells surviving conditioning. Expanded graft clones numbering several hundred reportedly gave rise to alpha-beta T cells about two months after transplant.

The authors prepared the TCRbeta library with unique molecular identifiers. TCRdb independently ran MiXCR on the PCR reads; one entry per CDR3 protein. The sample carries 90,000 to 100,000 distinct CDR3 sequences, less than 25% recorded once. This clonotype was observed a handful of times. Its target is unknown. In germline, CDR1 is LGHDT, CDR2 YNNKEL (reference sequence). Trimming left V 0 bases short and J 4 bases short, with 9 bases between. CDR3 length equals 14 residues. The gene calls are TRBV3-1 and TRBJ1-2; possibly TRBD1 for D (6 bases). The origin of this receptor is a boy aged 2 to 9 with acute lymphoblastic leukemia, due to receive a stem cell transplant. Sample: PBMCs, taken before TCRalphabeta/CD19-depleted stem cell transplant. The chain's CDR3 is CASSQDFRGYGYTF. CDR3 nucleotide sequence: TGTGCCAGCAGCCAAGATTTCAGGGGCTATGGCTACACCTTC.